Listed below are T cell receptor beta chains from one sample, sequenced in a study of T cell repertoires in cytomegalovirus infection. MiXCR, run by TCRdb on the reads, gives a single entry per CDR3 protein. The table records approximately 320,000 distinct CDR3 sequences, more than 8% of them present only once. The sample consisted of PBMCs. Every receptor here comes from a human donor in good health (CMV status not recorded). Some clones in this sample may be carry-over from other donors' samples. The CDR3 runs from the conserved cysteine through the conserved F or W. D genes are given only for firm matches. Size values are once, few and many counts, or a class for expanded clones, and some rows have none.

v_call: TRBV7-2
clone_size: many
j_call: TRBJ2-1
d_call: TRBD2
cdr3_aa: CASSSLGLAGSYNEQFF
cdr3_nt: TGTGCCAGCAGCTCTCTGGGACTAGCGGGATCCTACAATGAGCAGTTCTTC

v_call: TRBV25-1
clone_size: .
j_call: TRBJ2-5
d_call: .
cdr3_aa: CASSELVGLQETQYF
cdr3_nt: TGTGCCAGCAGTGAATTAGTCGGTCTCCAAGAGACCCAGTACTTC

v_call: TRBV10-3
clone_size: .
j_call: TRBJ2-5
d_call: .
cdr3_aa: CAISDTRRRETQYF
cdr3_nt: TGTGCCATCAGTGATACTAGAAGGCGGGAGACCCAGTACTTC

v_call: TRBV7-2
clone_size: many
j_call: TRBJ1-3
d_call: .
cdr3_aa: CASSLNSRDTIYF
cdr3_nt: TGTGCCAGCAGCTTAAATTCCCGTGACACCATATATTTT

v_call: TRBV11-2
clone_size: .
j_call: TRBJ1-1
d_call: .
cdr3_aa: CASSSNRGRTEAFF
cdr3_nt: TGTGCCAGCAGCTCCAACCGGGGGAGGACTGAAGCTTTCTTT

v_call: TRBV20-1
clone_size: .
j_call: TRBJ1-4
d_call: .
cdr3_aa: CSARRGPVALLREKLFF
cdr3_nt: TGCAGTGCGCGCCGGGGACCCGTCGCCCTGCTGCGGGAAAAACTGTTTTTT

v_call: TRBV2
clone_size: .
j_call: TRBJ1-2
d_call: .
cdr3_aa: CASSERRQYGYTF
cdr3_nt: TGTGCCAGCAGTGAACGGCGACAGTATGGCTACACCTTC

v_call: TRBV6-6
clone_size: few
j_call: TRBJ2-2
d_call: TRBD2
cdr3_aa: CASSPSGGATGELFF
cdr3_nt: TGTGCCAGCAGTCCCAGCGGGGGGGCTACCGGGGAGCTGTTTTTT

v_call: TRBV7-2
clone_size: many
j_call: TRBJ1-6
d_call: .
cdr3_aa: CASSLLEPQEDSYNSPLHF
cdr3_nt: TGTGCCAGCAGCTTACTGGAGCCCCAGGAGGACTCCTATAATTCACCCCTCCACTTT

v_call: TRBV7-2
clone_size: once
j_call: TRBJ2-3
d_call: .
cdr3_aa: CASSKGVTDTQYF
cdr3_nt: TGTGCCAGCAGCAAGGGGGTCACAGATACGCAGTATTTT

v_call: TRBV4-1
clone_size: .
j_call: TRBJ2-7
d_call: TRBD2
cdr3_aa: CASSQVIITSGRGYEQYF
cdr3_nt: TGCGCCAGCAGCCAAGTAATTATAACTAGCGGGAGAGGCTACGAGCAGTACTTC

v_call: TRBV4-3
clone_size: few
j_call: TRBJ2-1
d_call: TRBD2
cdr3_aa: CASSQAGLAGINEQFF
cdr3_nt: TGCGCCAGCAGCCAAGCCGGACTAGCGGGTATCAATGAGCAGTTCTTC

v_call: TRBV7-6
clone_size: .
j_call: TRBJ1-5
d_call: .
cdr3_aa: CASSFEGSYSNQPQHF
cdr3_nt: TGTGCCAGCAGCTTCGAGGGGTCCTATAGCAATCAGCCCCAGCATTTT

v_call: TRBV15
clone_size: few
j_call: TRBJ2-1
d_call: .
cdr3_aa: CATSRVRDNEQFF
cdr3_nt: TGTGCCACCAGCAGAGTCAGAGACAATGAGCAGTTCTTC

v_call: TRBV12-3/TRBV12-4
clone_size: many
j_call: TRBJ1-1
d_call: .
cdr3_aa: CASSLAPPLNTEAFF
cdr3_nt: TGTGCCAGCAGCCTTGCTCCTCCCTTGAACACTGAAGCTTTCTTT

v_call: TRBV28
clone_size: many
j_call: TRBJ2-7
d_call: .
cdr3_aa: CASSSHPYEQYF
cdr3_nt: TGTGCCAGCAGTTCTCATCCCTACGAGCAGTACTTC

v_call: TRBV7-9
clone_size: .
j_call: TRBJ1-6
d_call: .
cdr3_aa: CASSLRGQTDSPLHF
cdr3_nt: TGTGCCAGCAGCCTACGCGGACAGACCGATTCACCCCTCCACTTT

v_call: TRBV7-9
clone_size: .
j_call: TRBJ1-5
d_call: TRBD1
cdr3_aa: CASSKQGHNQPQHF
cdr3_nt: TGTGCCAGCAGCAAACAGGGGCACAATCAGCCCCAGCATTTT

v_call: TRBV7-6
clone_size: many
j_call: TRBJ2-5
d_call: TRBD2
cdr3_aa: CASATSGIQETQYF
cdr3_nt: TGTGCCAGCGCGACTAGCGGTATCCAAGAGACCCAGTACTTC

v_call: TRBV20-1
clone_size: few
j_call: TRBJ2-7
d_call: .
cdr3_aa: CSARKRSGPLTWEQYF
cdr3_nt: TGCAGTGCTAGGAAAAGGTCGGGACCCCTCACCTGGGAGCAGTACTTC

v_call: TRBV6-2/TRBV6-3
clone_size: .
j_call: TRBJ2-7
d_call: .
cdr3_aa: CASSYETAGSYEQYF
cdr3_nt: TGTGCCAGCAGTTACGAGACAGCAGGTTCCTACGAGCAGTACTTC

v_call: TRBV12-3/TRBV12-4
clone_size: .
j_call: TRBJ2-1
d_call: .
cdr3_aa: CASSYPPLPEQFF
cdr3_nt: TGTGCCAGCAGCTACCCCCCGCTACCTGAGCAGTTCTTC

v_call: TRBV6-6
clone_size: many
j_call: TRBJ2-3
d_call: TRBD2
cdr3_aa: CASNRLAGSTDTQYF
cdr3_nt: TGTGCCAGCAATAGACTAGCGGGTAGCACAGATACGCAGTATTTT

v_call: TRBV6-1
clone_size: few
j_call: TRBJ2-7
d_call: .
cdr3_aa: CASSVSGSSYEQYF
cdr3_nt: TGTGCCAGCAGTGTTAGCGGCAGCTCCTACGAGCAGTACTTC